A single sample gave rise to the 12 T cell receptor beta chains below, sequenced in a study of CD8 T cells in Susac syndrome (dated by TCRdb to 2018 to 2020). The protocol used for the library was the immunoSEQ multiplex PCR assay. RNA was extracted using the RNeasy kit, and about 0.5 to 1 microgram was reverse transcribed with random hexamers. TCRdb cleaned the public reads at Q25 with fastp, built clones with MiXCR and kept in-frame beta chains. Each entry is one CDR3 protein sequence, shown with its most common DNA and genes. This sample holds some 190,000 distinct CDR3 sequences; about 94% were observed only once. The biggest ten clones account for around 0.15% of the sample. Sequences were obtained from CD4+ T cells from PBMCs. Every receptor here comes from a human donor with Susac syndrome.

This clonotype has more than one count but fewer than ten. One end of the junction fails to match germline, which may point to a read error. The V gene is TRBV5-1, the J gene TRBJ2-6; a possible D gene is TRBD2 (5 bases). Germline V gene lookup returns CDR1 SGHRS and CDR2 YFSETQ. This CDR3 is built from 15 residues. CDR3 nucleotides: TGTGCCAGCAGCTTAGAGGGCTCTGGGGCCAACGTCCTGACTTTC. This translates into CASSLEGSGANVLTF.

The rearrangement uses TRBV6-2 or TRBV6-3 and TRBJ2-4, with a possible D match to TRBD1 (6 bases). Trimming pared 5 bases from V and 12 bases from J, leaving 14 bases between. This CDR3 contains 12 residues. Germline V gene data show CDR1 as MNHEY and CDR2 as SVGEGT. CDR3 in amino acids: CASSRWTDHQYF. CDR3 sequence (DNA): TGTGCCAGCAGTAGATGGACAGATCATCAGTACTTC.

This clonotype showed up just once. The CDR3 nucleotides read TGTGCCTGGAGTAGTCCCCCGCGGGAGCAGTACTTC. Amino acid sequence: CAWSSPPREQYF. V and J are TRBV30 and TRBJ2-7; D gene unclear. This CDR3 has 12 residues. V lost 2 bases and J 7 bases, leaving 12 bases between the germline ends. Germline CDR1 is GTSNPN and CDR2 is SVGIG (reference sequence). Full variable domain (missing parts from reference TRBV30 and TRBJ2-7): SQTIHQWPATLVQPVGSPLSLECTVEGTSNPNLYWYRQAAGRGLQLLFYSVGIGQISSEVPQNLSASRPQDRQFILSSKKLLLSDSGFYLCAWSSPPREQYFGPGTRLTVT.

A single count supports this clonotype. This rearrangement joins TRBV30 to TRBJ2-5; 8 bases are a match to TRBD2. Germline CDR1 is GTSNPN and CDR2 is SVGIG (reference sequence). The J segment lost 9 bases and the V segment lost 3 bases, leaving 12 bases of the junction unmatched. The CDR3 spans 14 residues. The CDR3 spells CAWSLQRGIGAQYF. The CDR3 coding sequence is TGTGCCTGGAGCTTACAGCGGGGGATTGGAGCCCAGTACTTC.

The chain has TRBV7-6 and TRBJ1-6; TRBD1 agrees at 8 bases. The CDR3 is made up of 16 amino acids. CDR1 SGHVS and CDR2 FNYEAQ come from the germline V gene. The V gene end was trimmed by 1 base and the J gene end by 8 bases; junction bases not matched to a gene: 7. CDR3 sequence: CASSLGYRGMDSPLHF. The CDR3, as DNA: TGTGCCAGCAGCTTAGGCTACAGGGGGATGGATTCACCCCTCCACTTT.

As DNA, the CDR3 is TGTGCCAGCAGCCAACAACGGGGGTTGGTCGAGCAGTACTTC. Encoded protein: CASSQQRGLVEQYF. The rearrangement links TRBV4-2 to TRBJ2-7; D perhaps matches TRBD2 (6 bases). The CDR3 covers 14 residues. Looked up from germline, CDR1 is LGHNA and CDR2 is YNFKEQ. V was shortened by 2 bases and J by 6 bases, with 14 bases between the two germline ends.

J is TRBJ2-1 and V is TRBV6-1; no definite D call. Germline assignment: CDR1 MNHNS and CDR2 SASEGT. Deletions cut 6 bases from V and 10 bases from J, with 10 bases between. The length of the CDR3 is 11 residues. CDR3 sequence (DNA): TGTGCCAGCAGGTGGGTTGGGGAGCAGTTCTTC. Amino acid sequence: CASRWVGEQFF.

This sequence joins TRBV3-1 and TRBJ2-7; a weak D match, TRBD1 (6 bases). Germline V gene sequence: CDR1 LGHDT, CDR2 YNNKEL (reference sequence). Trimming stripped 3 bases from V and 2 bases from J, with 8 bases between. The CDR3 contains 13 residues. CDR3 in amino acids: CASSHQGTYEQYF. The CDR3 coding sequence is TGTGCCAGCAGCCATCAGGGGACCTACGAGCAGTACTTC.

This sequence joins TRBV30 and TRBJ1-5, with TRBD1 matching 11 bases. V shed 3 bases, J shed 6 bases, and the junction held 10 bases outside the gene matches. The CDR3 is made up of 16 amino acids. The germline CDR1 and CDR2 sequences are GTSNPN and SVGIG (reference sequence). In DNA form, the CDR3 reads TGTGCCTGGAGCCCTATAGGACAGGGGGCATCTCAGCCCCAGCATTTT. Translating gives CAWSPIGQGASQPQHF. The full variable domain, with the rest looked up from reference TRBV30 and TRBJ1-5, is SQTIHQWPATLVQPVGSPLSLECTVEGTSNPNLYWYRQAAGRGLQLLFYSVGIGQISSEVPQNLSASRPQDRQFILSSKKLLLSDSGFYLCAWSPIGQGASQPQHFGDGTRLSIL.

The chain recombines TRBV10-3 with TRBJ1-1; weak D call: TRBD1 (6 bases). CDR1 is ENHRY, CDR2 SYGVKD, per germline. Trimming removed 0 bases from V and 4 bases from J, with 9 bases in between. The CDR3 is 14 amino acids. CDR3 DNA: TGTGCCATCAGTGAGTCAACAGGGATCACTGAAGCTTTCTTT. It codes for CAISESTGITEAFF.

This rearrangement joins TRBV20-1 to TRBJ2-7; D gene uncertain. CDR3 size: 12 residues. Germline loops: CDR1 DFQATT, CDR2 SNEGSKA (reference sequence). Deletions cut 6 bases from V and 6 bases from J, with 15 bases between. DNA of the CDR3: TGCAGTGCGGAAGGGTTAAACTCCGAGCAGTACTTC. Translating gives CSAEGLNSEQYF.

This sequence joins TRBV13 and TRBJ1-4; D remains ambiguous. Per the germline V gene, CDR1 is PRHDT and CDR2 is FYEKMQ (reference sequence). CDR3 length equals 18 residues. V lost 2 bases, J lost 0 bases, and 16 bases lay in between. The DNA for the CDR3 is TGTGCCAGCAGCTTAAGTTGGAACCCCGGCGCAACTAATGAAAAACTGTTTTTT. Encoded protein: CASSLSWNPGATNEKLFF.